One and the same sample provided the 29 T cell receptor beta chains below, sequenced in a study of identical twins. Each CDR3 protein is one row after TCRdb ran MiXCR on the 5' RACE reads. The sample consists of some 1,700,000 distinct CDR3 sequences, around a third of them appearing once. Sequencing used cord blood. The receptors stem from a newborn girl in good health.

This clonotype has more than one count but fewer than ten. The rearrangement links TRBV20-1 to TRBJ2-2; 8 bases are shared with TRBD1. CDR1 and CDR2 (germline): DFQATT, SNEGSKA (reference sequence). The V segment lost 4 bases and the J segment 6 bases; nucleotides outside the gene matches: 1. CDR3 length: 12 residues. CDR3 nucleotide sequence: TGCAGTGCTAAACAGGGGGCCGGGGAGCTGTTTTTT. This encodes CSAKQGAGELFF.

This rearrangement joins TRBV11-2 to TRBJ2-2, with 7 positions matching TRBD2. Germline assignment: CDR1 SGHAT and CDR2 FQNNGV. The CDR3 is 19 residues long. V dropped 2 bases and J dropped 0; count of bases not matched to a gene: 12. CDR3: CASSLPRGGWNANTGELFF. The CDR3 region has the DNA TGTGCCAGCAGCTTACCCCGGGGAGGGTGGAACGCGAACACCGGGGAGCTGTTTTTT.

This clonotype was detected many times. The V gene is TRBV6-5, the J gene TRBJ1-5; D unclear. Germline values: CDR1 MNHEY, CDR2 SVGAGI. V lost 0 bases, J lost 5 bases, and 5 bases lay in between. The CDR3 loop spans 13 amino acids. CDR3 residues: CASSYSGDQPQHF. The CDR3 coding sequence is TGTGCCAGCAGTTACTCGGGCGATCAGCCCCAGCATTTT.

This clonotype occurred a few times. The chain has TRBV12-3 or TRBV12-4 and TRBJ1-5; D is perhaps TRBD1 (5 bases). The CDR3 spans 13 residues. Trimming removed 7 bases at V and 6 bases at J, with 13 bases between. The DNA of the CDR3 is TGTGCCAGCATCGCAGGGAAAGGTCAGCCCCAGCATTTT. Translated, it gives CASIAGKGQPQHF.

The rearrangement uses TRBV4-1 and TRBJ2-7; 8 bases agree with TRBD1. There are 18 residues in the CDR3. The V segment lost 0 bases and the J segment 7 bases; nucleotides outside the gene matches: 17. Germline V CDR1 and CDR2: MGHRA, YSYEKL. CDR3 residues: CASSQERVAGQVYNEQYF. CDR3 nucleotide sequence: TGCGCCAGCAGCCAAGAAAGGGTCGCGGGACAGGTATACAATGAGCAGTACTTC.

This chain links TRBV7-9 with TRBJ2-1, with 10 positions matching TRBD1. The CDR3 consists of 16 residues. The V gene's germline CDR1 is SEHNR and CDR2 FQNEAQ (reference sequence). Trimming cost V 5 bases and J 8 bases; bases outside gene matches: 12. CDR3 sequence reads: CASSPLPGQGRDEQFF. The DNA for the CDR3 is TGTGCCAGCAGCCCCCTCCCGGGACAGGGGAGGGATGAGCAGTTCTTC. Drawing the rest from reference TRBV7-9 and TRBJ2-1, the complete variable domain is DTGVSQNPRHKITKRGQNVTFRCDPISEHNRLYWYRQTLGQGPEFLTYFQNEAQLEKSRLLSDRFSAERPKGSFSTLEIQRTEQGDSAMYLCASSPLPGQGRDEQFFGPGTRLTVL.

This clonotype was recorded a few times. The gene calls are TRBV25-1 and TRBJ2-5, with 7 bases identical to TRBD1. Germline V gives CDR1 MGHDK, CDR2 SYGVNS. The CDR3 loop spans 14 amino acids. The V segment lost 3 bases and the J segment 0 bases; nucleotides outside the gene matches: 1. CDR3 coding DNA: TGTGCCAGCAGTGAGGACAGGTACCAAGAGACCCAGTACTTC. Translating it yields CASSEDRYQETQYF.

This clonotype was counted many times. J is TRBJ1-2 and V is TRBV29-1; D might be TRBD1 (5 bases). Germline V gene sequence: CDR1 SQVTM, CDR2 ANQGSEA. CDR3 length equals 12 residues. The V end was cut by 1 base, the J end by 5 bases, with 8 bases between. CDR3 protein: CSVEAGPYGYTF. The CDR3 DNA reads as TGCAGCGTTGAAGCAGGGCCTTATGGCTACACCTTC.

This clonotype was recorded a few times. This chain links TRBV2 with TRBJ2-3; D is uncertain. Germline V gives CDR1 SNHLY, CDR2 FYNNEI. Trimming pared 7 bases from V and 0 bases from J, leaving 14 bases between. The CDR3 consists of 15 residues. The CDR3 here is CASNLGPSSTDTQYF. The DNA of the CDR3 is TGTGCCAGCAACCTAGGACCCTCTAGCACAGATACGCAGTATTTT. The full variable domain, rest sourced from reference TRBV2 and TRBJ2-3, is EPEVTQTPSHQVTQMGQEVILRCVPISNHLYFYWYRQILGQKVEFLVSFYNNEISEKSEIFDDQFSVERPDGSNFTLKIRSTKLEDSAMYFCASNLGPSSTDTQYFGPGTRLTVL.

Details on this clonotype: An end of the junction does not agree with germline; a read error may underlie this. The V and J genes are TRBV20-1 and TRBJ1-5; possibly TRBD1 for D (5 bases). Germline V gene sequence: CDR1 DFQATT, CDR2 SNEGSKA (reference sequence). The CDR3 is made up of 14 amino acids. In DNA form, the CDR3 reads TGCGGTGCTAGAGATCCAGGGCTGGGTCAGCCCCAGCATTTT. Amino acids: CGARDPGLGQPQHF.

This clonotype was seen a few times. The rearrangement uses TRBV12-5 and TRBJ2-5; TRBD2 is a possible D gene (5 bases). Germline values: CDR1 LGHNT, CDR2 FRNRAP. The CDR3 is made up of 13 amino acids. Trimming removed 3 bases at V and 6 bases at J, with 11 bases between. CDR3 coding DNA: TGTGCTAGTGGTTTAGTGAGAGGGAAGACCCAGTACTTC. Translated: CASGLVRGKTQYF.

This clonotype was seen only a few times. V usage is TRBV29-1 and J usage is TRBJ1-2, with D perhaps TRBD1 (6 bases). Trimming stripped 0 bases from V and 4 bases from J, with 12 bases between. CDR3 length equals 14 residues. Germline V gene lookup returns CDR1 SQVTM and CDR2 ANQGSEA. The CDR3 protein is CSVEDGQGSYGYTF. CDR3 coding DNA: TGCAGCGTTGAAGATGGCCAGGGGTCCTATGGCTACACCTTC. The complete variable domain, with remaining parts taken from reference TRBV29-1 and TRBJ1-2, reads SAVISQKPSRDICQRGTSLTIQCQVDSQVTMMFWYRQQPGQSLTLIATANQGSEATYESGFVIDKFPISRPNLTFSTLTVSNMSPEDSSIYLCSVEDGQGSYGYTFGSGTRLTVV.

This clonotype was seen more than once but under ten times. The V call is TRBV10-3, the J call TRBJ2-1; D is unresolved. CDR1 ENHRY and CDR2 SYGVKD come from the germline V gene. The ends were cut back, 0 bases at V and 4 bases at J, with 10 bases in the middle. The CDR3 spans 15 residues. The DNA of the CDR3 is TGTGCCATCAGTGAGTCGGGCAGACAATACAATGAGCAGTTCTTC. This translates into CAISESGRQYNEQFF.

In its sample, this clonotype was seen a few times. This rearrangement joins TRBV3-1 to TRBJ2-3; 16 bases match TRBD2. After removal of 4 bases from V and 7 bases from J, the junction contained 8 bases not matched to a gene. This CDR3 has 17 residues. Germline V lookup: CDR1 LGHDT, CDR2 YNNKEL (reference sequence). This CDR3 is CASSLGTSGRARNTQYF. The CDR3 coding sequence is TGTGCCAGCAGCCTCGGGACTAGCGGGAGGGCCCGGAATACGCAGTATTTT.

This clonotype was found a few times. The chain is built from TRBV29-1 and TRBJ1-2; a possible D gene is TRBD1 (5 bases). The CDR3 loop spans 13 amino acids. V lost 4 bases and J 1 base, leaving 10 bases between the germline ends. Germline values: CDR1 SQVTM, CDR2 ANQGSEA. Written as DNA, the CDR3 is TGCAGCGTTGGGGACGGACTTAACTATGGCTACACCTTC. Translated: CSVGDGLNYGYTF.

This clonotype showed up just a few times. The genes are TRBV9 and TRBJ2-2, with a weak D call TRBD1 (6 bases). Germline V gene sequence: CDR1 SGDLS, CDR2 YYNGEE. Trimming removed 1 base at V and 2 bases at J, with 9 bases between. The CDR3 is 15 amino acids. CDR3: CASSVRTDNTGELFF. The CDR3 nucleotides are TGTGCCAGCAGCGTAAGGACAGACAACACCGGGGAGCTGTTTTTT.

J is TRBJ1-5 and V is TRBV12-5; the D is unclear. From germline, CDR1 is LGHNT and CDR2 FRNRAP. This CDR3 is 12 amino acids long. Trimming shortened V by 6 bases and J by 3 bases, and 6 bases separated the two germline ends. CDR3 in DNA: TGTGCTAGTGGGAATAACAATCAGCCCCAGCATTTT. Encoded protein: CASGNNNQPQHF.

This rearrangement joins TRBV20-1 to TRBJ2-7, with D hard to call. V shed 2 bases and J shed 5 bases, with 13 bases lying between them. The germline CDR1 and CDR2 sequences are DFQATT and SNEGSKA (reference sequence). The CDR3 consists of 13 residues. The CDR3 spells CSARNPPLHEQYF. The CDR3 DNA sequence: TGCAGTGCTAGAAACCCTCCCTTGCACGAGCAGTACTTC.

The table lists this clonotype with a few counts. The chain links TRBV5-1 to TRBJ1-2; 9 bases are shared with TRBD1. Germline loops: CDR1 SGHRS, CDR2 YFSETQ. With V trimmed by 4 bases and J by 6 bases, 19 bases remained unmatched. This CDR3 has 18 amino acids. The chain's CDR3 is CASSIGLLTGGASDGYTF. In DNA, the CDR3 is TGCGCCAGCAGCATAGGACTGTTAACAGGGGGCGCGAGCGATGGCTACACCTTC.

This chain uses TRBV20-1 with TRBJ1-1, with D perhaps matching TRBD1 (5 bases). The CDR3 runs 11 residues. The germline CDR1 and CDR2 sequences are DFQATT and SNEGSKA (reference sequence). V was pared by 4 bases and J by 5 bases, with 8 bases between. CDR3 region: CSATGPTEAFF. Here the CDR3 DNA reads TGCAGTGCTACAGGGCCGACTGAAGCTTTCTTT.

This clonotype has a handful of counts. The chain couples TRBV28 to TRBJ2-7; D may be TRBD2 (5 bases). CDR3 length: 15 amino acids. The germline gives CDR1 MDHEN, CDR2 SYDVKM. V lost 8 bases to trimming and J lost 0 bases, with 17 bases between them. CDR3 in DNA: TGTGCCAGCTTTTCTCCCTCCGCGGGCTCCTACGAGCAGTACTTC. This codes for CASFSPSAGSYEQYF.

This chain connects TRBV20-1 to TRBJ2-1; no reliable D call. The end of the DNA aligns better with TRBJ2-7, so the J call may be wrong. There are 15 residues in the CDR3. Germline lookup yields CDR1 DFQATT and CDR2 SNEGSKA (reference sequence). The CDR3 protein is CSAPRPSLPYNEQYF. The CDR3 DNA reads TGCAGTGCTCCCCGGCCTAGTCTCCCCTACAATGAGCAGTACTTC.

This clonotype was detected only once. This may stem from a read error, because a much larger clone lies one nucleotide away. This rearrangement joins TRBV12-3 or TRBV12-4 to TRBJ2-5; TRBD2 is a possible D gene (5 bases). This CDR3 is built from 15 residues. V shed 1 base and J shed 11 bases, with 20 bases lying between them. The CDR3 protein is CASSLGSVGYNEQYF. The CDR3, as DNA: TGTGCCAGCAGTTTAGGTAGCGTGGGGTACAATGAGCAGTACTTC.

This clonotype was observed a handful of times. J is TRBJ1-6 and V is TRBV20-1; tentative D call: TRBD1 (5 bases). The V gene lost 6 bases and the J gene lost 8 bases, with 17 bases spanning the gap. In germline, CDR1 is DFQATT, CDR2 SNEGSKA (reference sequence). The CDR3 length is 14 residues. CDR3 nucleotides: TGCAGTGCCGGGACGGTGGTCTCGGATTCACCCCTCCACTTT. Its protein is CSAGTVVSDSPLHF.

A word on this clonotype: This CDR3 is missing its conserved last phenylalanine or tryptophan, likely due to a read error. This chain uses TRBV29-1 with TRBJ2-1, with 14 bases aligning to TRBD2. CDR3 length equals 17 residues. Germline values: CDR1 SQVTM, CDR2 ANQGSEA. Trimming removed 7 bases from V and 1 base from J; junction bases left unmatched: 9. DNA for the CDR3: TGCAGCGGCGAGACTAGCGGGAGGGCCAGGTCCTACAATGAGCAGTTCTTA. It encodes CSGETSGRARSYNEQFL.

The chain combines TRBV3-1 with TRBJ1-5, with a tentative D call TRBD1 (6 bases). Germline loops: CDR1 LGHDT, CDR2 YNNKEL (reference sequence). This CDR3 spans 14 amino acids. V gave up 4 bases and J gave up 5 bases, with 12 bases separating them. The CDR3 is CASSLTYRDQPQHF. The DNA for the CDR3 is TGTGCCAGCAGCCTTACTTACAGGGATCAGCCCCAGCATTTT.

This clonotype was seen more than once but under ten times. The chain joins TRBV5-1 to TRBJ2-1, with TRBD2 matching 8 bases. J gave up 0 bases and V 1 base, and 3 bases lay outside the gene matches. This CDR3 region has 16 residues. Per germline, CDR1 SGHRS and CDR2 YFSETQ. The CDR3, as DNA: TGCGCCAGCAGCTTGCCGAGCGGGGGCTCCTACAATGAGCAGTTCTTC. Its translation is CASSLPSGGSYNEQFF.

This rearrangement joins TRBV25-1 to TRBJ1-5, with D possibly matching TRBD1 (6 bases). The CDR3 totals 15 residues. The germline V gene encodes CDR1 MGHDK and CDR2 SYGVNS. V lost 6 bases to trimming and J lost 4 bases, with 16 bases between them. The CDR3 protein is CASRPSGVPNQPQHF. CDR3 coding DNA: TGTGCCAGCAGGCCCTCAGGGGTCCCAAATCAGCCCCAGCATTTT.

The chain uses TRBV4-1 and TRBJ2-5; 9 nucleotides match TRBD1. This CDR3 comprises 15 residues. The germline V gene has CDR1 MGHRA and CDR2 YSYEKL. Germline trimming cut 4 bases from V and 5 bases from J; bases unmatched to any gene: 8. CDR3 residues: CASSPRTGVVETQYF. CDR3 nucleotide sequence: TGCGCCAGCAGCCCAAGGACAGGGGTTGTGGAGACCCAGTACTTC.